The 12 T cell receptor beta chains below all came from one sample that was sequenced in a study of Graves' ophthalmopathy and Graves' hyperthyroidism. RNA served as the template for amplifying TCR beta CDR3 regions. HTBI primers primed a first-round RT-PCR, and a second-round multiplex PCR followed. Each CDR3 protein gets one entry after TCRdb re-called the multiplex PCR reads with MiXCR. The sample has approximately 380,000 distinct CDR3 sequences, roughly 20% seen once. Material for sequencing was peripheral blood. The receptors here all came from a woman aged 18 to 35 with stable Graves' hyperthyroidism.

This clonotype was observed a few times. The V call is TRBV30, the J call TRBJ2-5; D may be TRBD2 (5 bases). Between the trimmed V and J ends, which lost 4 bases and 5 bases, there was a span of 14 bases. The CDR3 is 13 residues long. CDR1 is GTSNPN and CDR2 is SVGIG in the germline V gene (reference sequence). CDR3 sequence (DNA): TGTGCCTGGACCATACTAGGTCGGGAGACCCAGTACTTC. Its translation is CAWTILGRETQYF.

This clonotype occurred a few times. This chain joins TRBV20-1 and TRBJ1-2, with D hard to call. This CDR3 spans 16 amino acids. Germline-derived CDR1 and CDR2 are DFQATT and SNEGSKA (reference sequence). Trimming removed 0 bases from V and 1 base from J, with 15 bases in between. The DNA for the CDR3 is TGCAGTGCTAGAGATCTGGAACAGATGAATAACTATGGCTACACCTTC. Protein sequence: CSARDLEQMNNYGYTF.

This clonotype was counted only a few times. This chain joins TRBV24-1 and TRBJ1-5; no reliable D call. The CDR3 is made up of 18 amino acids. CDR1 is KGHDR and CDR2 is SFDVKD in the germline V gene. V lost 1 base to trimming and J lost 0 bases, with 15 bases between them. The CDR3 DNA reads TGTGCCACCAGTGATTTAGTTAAAAGGTTCGATAGCAATCAGCCCCAGCATTTT. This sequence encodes CATSDLVKRFDSNQPQHF.

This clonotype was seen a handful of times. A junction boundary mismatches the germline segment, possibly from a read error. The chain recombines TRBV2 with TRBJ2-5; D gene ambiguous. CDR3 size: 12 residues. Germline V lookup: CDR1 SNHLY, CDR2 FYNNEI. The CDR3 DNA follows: TGTGCCAGCAGGGTCAGGCAAGAGTCCCAGTACTTC. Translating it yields CASRVRQESQYF. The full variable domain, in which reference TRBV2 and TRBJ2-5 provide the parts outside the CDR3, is EPEVTQTPSHQVTQMGQEVILRCVPISNHLYFYWYRQILGQKVEFLVSFYNNEISEKSEIFDDQFSVERPDGSNFTLKIRSTKLEDSAMYFCASRVRQESQYFGPGTRLLVL.

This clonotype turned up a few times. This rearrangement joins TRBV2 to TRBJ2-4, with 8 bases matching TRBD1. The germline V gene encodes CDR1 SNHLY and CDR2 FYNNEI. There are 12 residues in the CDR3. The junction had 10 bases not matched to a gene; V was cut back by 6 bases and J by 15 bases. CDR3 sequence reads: CASRRATDRVYF. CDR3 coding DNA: TGTGCCAGCAGGAGGGCCACGGACAGGGTGTACTTC.

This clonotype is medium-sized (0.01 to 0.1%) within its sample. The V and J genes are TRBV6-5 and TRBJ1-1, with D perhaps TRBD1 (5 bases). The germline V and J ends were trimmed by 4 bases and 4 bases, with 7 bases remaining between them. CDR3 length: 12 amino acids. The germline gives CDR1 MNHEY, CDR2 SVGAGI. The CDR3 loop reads CASSWGVTEAFF. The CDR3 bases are TGTGCCAGCAGTTGGGGCGTCACTGAAGCTTTCTTT.

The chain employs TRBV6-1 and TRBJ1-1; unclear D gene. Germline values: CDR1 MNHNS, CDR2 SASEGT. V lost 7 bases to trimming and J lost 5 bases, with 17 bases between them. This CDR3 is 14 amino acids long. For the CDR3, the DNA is TGTGCCAGCATACGTAGGGCAGCCGGAACTGAAGCTTTCTTT. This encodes CASIRRAAGTEAFF.

The CDR3 region has the DNA TGTGCCAGCAGATTCCGCGGACAGGGGGCTAATGAGACCCAGTACTTC. It is translated as CASRFRGQGANETQYF. The gene calls are TRBV6-2 or TRBV6-3 and TRBJ2-5; 11 positions match TRBD1. V shed 6 bases, J shed 5 bases, and the junction held 11 bases outside the gene matches. The CDR3 has 16 amino acids. The germline V gene encodes CDR1 MNHEY and CDR2 SVGEGT.

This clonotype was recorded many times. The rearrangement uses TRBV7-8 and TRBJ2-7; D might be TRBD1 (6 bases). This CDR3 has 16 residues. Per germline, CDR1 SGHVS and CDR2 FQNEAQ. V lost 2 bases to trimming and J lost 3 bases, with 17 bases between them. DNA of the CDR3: TGTGCCAGCAGCTTAAGGTTCTCGGGACAACACTACGAGCAGTACTTC. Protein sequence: CASSLRFSGQHYEQYF.

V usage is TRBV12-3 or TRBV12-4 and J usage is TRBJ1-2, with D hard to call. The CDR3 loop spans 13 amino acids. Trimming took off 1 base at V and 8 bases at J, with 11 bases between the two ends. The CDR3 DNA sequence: TGTGCCAGCAGTTTAGTCGGTTGGAAAGGCTACACCTTC. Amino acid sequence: CASSLVGWKGYTF.

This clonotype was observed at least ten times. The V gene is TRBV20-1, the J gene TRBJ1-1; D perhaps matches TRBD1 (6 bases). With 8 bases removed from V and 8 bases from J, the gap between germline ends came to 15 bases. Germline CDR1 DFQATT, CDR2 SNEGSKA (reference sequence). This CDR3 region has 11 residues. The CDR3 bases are TGCAGTCAGATGATAGGACAGGAAGCTTTCTTT. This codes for CSQMIGQEAFF.

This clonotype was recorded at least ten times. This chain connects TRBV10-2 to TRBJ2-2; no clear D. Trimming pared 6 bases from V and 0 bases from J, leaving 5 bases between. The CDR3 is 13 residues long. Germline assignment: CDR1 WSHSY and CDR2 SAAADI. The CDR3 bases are TGCGCCAGCAGAAGGCCGAACACCGGGGAGCTGTTTTTT. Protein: CASRRPNTGELFF.